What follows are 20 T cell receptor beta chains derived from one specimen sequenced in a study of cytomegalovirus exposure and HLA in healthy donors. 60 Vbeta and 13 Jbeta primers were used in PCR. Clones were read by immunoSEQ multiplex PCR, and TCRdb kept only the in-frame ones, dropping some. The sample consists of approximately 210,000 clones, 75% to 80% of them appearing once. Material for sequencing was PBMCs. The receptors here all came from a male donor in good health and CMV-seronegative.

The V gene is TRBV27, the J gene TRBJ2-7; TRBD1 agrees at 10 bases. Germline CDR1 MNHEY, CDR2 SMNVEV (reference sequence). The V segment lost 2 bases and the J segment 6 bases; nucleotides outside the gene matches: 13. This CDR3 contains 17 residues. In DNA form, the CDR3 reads TGTGCCAGCAGTTTACAACGAACCGGGACAGGGGTGATCGAGCAGTACTTC. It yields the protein CASSLQRTGTGVIEQYF.

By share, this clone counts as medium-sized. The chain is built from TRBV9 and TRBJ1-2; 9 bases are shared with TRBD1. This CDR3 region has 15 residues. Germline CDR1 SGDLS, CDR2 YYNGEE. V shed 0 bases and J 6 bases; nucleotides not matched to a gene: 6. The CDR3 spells CASSVEDRGRDGYTF. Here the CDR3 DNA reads TGTGCCAGCAGCGTAGAAGACAGGGGGAGAGATGGCTACACCTTC.

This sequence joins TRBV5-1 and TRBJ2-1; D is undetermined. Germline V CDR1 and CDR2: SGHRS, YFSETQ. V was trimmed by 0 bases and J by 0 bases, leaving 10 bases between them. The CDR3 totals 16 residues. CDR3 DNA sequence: TGCGCCAGCAGCTTGGTTGCTCCGAGCTCCTACAATGAGCAGTTCTTC. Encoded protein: CASSLVAPSSYNEQFF. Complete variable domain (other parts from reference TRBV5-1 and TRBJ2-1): KAGVTQTPRYLIKTRGQQVTLSCSPISGHRSVSWYQQTPGQGLQFLFEYFSETQRNKGNFPGRFSGRQFSNSRSEMNVSTLELGDSALYLCASSLVAPSSYNEQFFGPGTRLTVL.

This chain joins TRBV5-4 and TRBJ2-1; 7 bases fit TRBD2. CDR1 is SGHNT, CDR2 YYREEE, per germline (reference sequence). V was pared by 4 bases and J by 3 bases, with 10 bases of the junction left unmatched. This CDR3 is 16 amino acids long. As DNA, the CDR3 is TGTGCCAGCAGCGGGGTCTTGGGGGGGGGCTACAATGAGCAGTTCTTC. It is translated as CASSGVLGGGYNEQFF.

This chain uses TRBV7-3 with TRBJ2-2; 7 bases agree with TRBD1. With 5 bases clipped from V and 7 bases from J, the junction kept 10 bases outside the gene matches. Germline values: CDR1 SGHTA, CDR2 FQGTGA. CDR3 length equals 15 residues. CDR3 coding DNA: TGTGCCAGCAGCCACAGAAGGGGGCAGTTCGGGGAGCTGTTTTTT. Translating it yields CASSHRRGQFGELFF. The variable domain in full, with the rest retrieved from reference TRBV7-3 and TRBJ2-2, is GAGVSQTPSNKVTEKGKYVELRCDPISGHTALYWYRQSLGQGPEFLIYFQGTGAADDSGLPNDRFFAVRPEGSVSTLKIQRTERGDSAVYLCASSHRRGQFGELFFGEGSRLTVL.

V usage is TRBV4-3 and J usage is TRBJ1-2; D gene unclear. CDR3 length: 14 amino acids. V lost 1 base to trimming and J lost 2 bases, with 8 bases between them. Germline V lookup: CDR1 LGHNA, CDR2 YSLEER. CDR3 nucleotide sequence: TGCGCCAGCAGCCAAGCGCGAGGGAACTATGGCTACACCTTC. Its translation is CASSQARGNYGYTF.

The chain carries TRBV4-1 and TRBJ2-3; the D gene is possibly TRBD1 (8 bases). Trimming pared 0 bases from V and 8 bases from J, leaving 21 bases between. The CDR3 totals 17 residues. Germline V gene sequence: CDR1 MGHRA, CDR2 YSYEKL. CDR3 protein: CASSQETTGGGLGTQYF. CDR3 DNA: TGCGCCAGCAGCCAAGAAACTACAGGGGGGGGTTTAGGTACGCAGTATTTT.

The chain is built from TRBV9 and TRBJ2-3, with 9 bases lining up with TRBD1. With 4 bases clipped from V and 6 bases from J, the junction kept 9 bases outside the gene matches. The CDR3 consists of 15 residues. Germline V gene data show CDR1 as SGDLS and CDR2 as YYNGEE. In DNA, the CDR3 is TGTGCCAGCAGCCTAGGGGGGACAGGGTATGATACGCAGTATTTT. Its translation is CASSLGGTGYDTQYF.

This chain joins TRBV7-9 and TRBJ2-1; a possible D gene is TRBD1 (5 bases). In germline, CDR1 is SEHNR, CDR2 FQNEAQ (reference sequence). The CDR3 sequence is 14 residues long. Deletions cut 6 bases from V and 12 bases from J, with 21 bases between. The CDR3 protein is CASSPIRDKVLQFF. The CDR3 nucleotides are TGTGCCAGCAGTCCCATCAGGGATAAGGTGCTGCAGTTCTTC.

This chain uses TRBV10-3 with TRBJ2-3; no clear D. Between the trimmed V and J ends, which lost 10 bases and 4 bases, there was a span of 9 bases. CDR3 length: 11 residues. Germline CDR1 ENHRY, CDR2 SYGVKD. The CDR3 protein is CATTRADTQYF. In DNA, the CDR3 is TGTGCCACCACCCGAGCAGATACGCAGTATTTT.

In nucleotides, the CDR3 is TGTGCCATCAGTGGGAGGACCGATTTCTCCTACGAGCAGTACTTC. Protein: CAISGRTDFSYEQYF. V gene TRBV10-3 combines with J gene TRBJ2-7; TRBD2 is a possible D gene (5 bases). V gave up 4 bases and J gave up 0 bases, with 13 bases separating them. The CDR3 extends over 15 amino acids. CDR1 ENHRY and CDR2 SYGVKD come from the germline V gene.

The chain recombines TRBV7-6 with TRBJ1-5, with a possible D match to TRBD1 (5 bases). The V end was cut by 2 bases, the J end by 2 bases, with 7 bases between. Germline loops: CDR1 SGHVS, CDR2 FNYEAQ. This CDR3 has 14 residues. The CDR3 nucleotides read TGTGCCAGCAGCTTAAGGGGTGGCAATCAGCCCCAGCATTTT. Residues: CASSLRGGNQPQHF.

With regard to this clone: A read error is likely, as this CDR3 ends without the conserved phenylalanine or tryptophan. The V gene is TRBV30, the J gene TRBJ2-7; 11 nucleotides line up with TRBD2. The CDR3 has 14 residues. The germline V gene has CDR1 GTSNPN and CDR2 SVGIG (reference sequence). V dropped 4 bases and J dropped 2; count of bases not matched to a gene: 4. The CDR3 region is CAWTALAGAYEQYL. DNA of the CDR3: TGTGCCTGGACTGCACTAGCGGGAGCCTACGAGCAGTACCTC.

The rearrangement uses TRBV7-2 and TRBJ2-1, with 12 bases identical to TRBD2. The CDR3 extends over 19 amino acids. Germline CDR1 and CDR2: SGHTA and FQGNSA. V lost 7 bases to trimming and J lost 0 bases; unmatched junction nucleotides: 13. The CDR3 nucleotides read TGTGCCAGCAAAACACCGGGACTAGCGGGCGACGACTCCTACAATGAGCAGTTCTTC. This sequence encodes CASKTPGLAGDDSYNEQFF.

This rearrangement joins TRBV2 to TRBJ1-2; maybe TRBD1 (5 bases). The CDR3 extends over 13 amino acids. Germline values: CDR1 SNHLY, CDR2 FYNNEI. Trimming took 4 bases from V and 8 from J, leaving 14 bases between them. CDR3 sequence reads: CASSAERGGGYTF. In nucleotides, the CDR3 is TGTGCCAGCAGTGCTGAAAGGGGTGGCGGCTACACCTTC.

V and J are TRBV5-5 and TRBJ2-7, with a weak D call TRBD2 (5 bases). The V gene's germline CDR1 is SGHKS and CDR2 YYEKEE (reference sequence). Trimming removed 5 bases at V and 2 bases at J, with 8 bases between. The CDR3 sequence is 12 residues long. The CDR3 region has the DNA TGTGCCAGCAGGGGAGTAACCTACGAGCAGTACTTC. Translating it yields CASRGVTYEQYF.

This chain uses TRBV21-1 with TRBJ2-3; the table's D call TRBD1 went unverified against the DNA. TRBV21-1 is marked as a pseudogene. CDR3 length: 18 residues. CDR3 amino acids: CASSKTGRDRRFTDTQYF. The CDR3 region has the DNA TGTGCCAGCAGCAAAACGGGACGGGACAGGCGATTCACAGATACGCAGTATTTT.

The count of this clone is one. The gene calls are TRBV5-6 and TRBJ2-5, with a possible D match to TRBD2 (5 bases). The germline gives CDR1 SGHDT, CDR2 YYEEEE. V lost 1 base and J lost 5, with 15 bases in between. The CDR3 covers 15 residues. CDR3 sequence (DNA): TGTGCCAGCAGCTTGCGAGTGAGGGTTTGGGAGACCCAGTACTTC. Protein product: CASSLRVRVWETQYF.

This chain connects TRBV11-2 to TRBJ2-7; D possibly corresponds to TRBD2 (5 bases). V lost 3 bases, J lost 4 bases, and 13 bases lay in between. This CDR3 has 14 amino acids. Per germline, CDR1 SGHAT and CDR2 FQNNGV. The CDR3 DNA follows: TGTGCCAGCAGCTTGGAGGTGGCGGAATACGAGCAGTACTTC. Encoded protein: CASSLEVAEYEQYF.

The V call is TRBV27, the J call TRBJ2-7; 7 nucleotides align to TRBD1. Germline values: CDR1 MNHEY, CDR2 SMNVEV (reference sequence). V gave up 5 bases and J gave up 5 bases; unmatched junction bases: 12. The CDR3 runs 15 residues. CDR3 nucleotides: TGTGCCAGCAGTCCACCGACGGACAGGTCCCACGAGCAGTACTTC. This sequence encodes CASSPPTDRSHEQYF.